This T cell receptor (beta chain) was sequenced during a study of cytomegalovirus exposure and HLA in healthy donors (dated by TCRdb to 2016 to 2017). Turning to the overall study: In an earlier analysis of about 560 of the donors, approximately 300 Gb of sequence data and 90 million to 120 million unique TCR beta sequences from 150 million to 200 million T cells were reported. An early release covering roughly 600 HLA-typed donors comprised approximately 290 gigabases of sequencing data and around 86 million unique TCR sequences. The genetic ancestry cluster associated with self-reported Caucasian donors included roughly four fifths of the roughly 380 genotyped donors. The study aimed to test whether cataloging public T cell receptors could reveal signatures of past pathogen exposure. Using immunosequencing, the study profiled T cell repertoires from 666 subjects and related those repertoires to cytomegalovirus serostatus. In addition to the first cohort of roughly 670 subjects, a separate validation cohort of 130 or so different subjects was used. To predict cytomegalovirus infection status, the study brought together high-throughput TCR immunosequencing, statistical association of individual TCRs with disease status, and machine learning. In a later analysis, previously published TCR beta repertoires from 550 to 700 donors were re-analyzed and high-resolution HLA genotyping was added so that TCR occurrence patterns could be studied. The later analysis used no new phenotypic data to find candidate immune exposures, relying instead on TCR beta sequences and their occurrence across donors. To decide whether each TCR beta V gene segment behaved as functional or pseudogenic, an earlier analysis of over 500 of the donors relied on high-throughput TCR beta sequencing. Donor age, sex, ethnicity and CMV serostatus were collected together with the repertoire data. Genome-wide SNP genotypes for about 60% of the roughly 670 donors were used in a later genetic analysis, which treated that subset as a discovery cohort. Every discovery cohort repertoire had been produced on one sequencing platform. Both class I and class II loci were covered by HLA typing, at four-digit resolution. The number of donors typed differed by locus, with about 629-630 for A, B, C, DRB1 and DQB1, roughly 520 for DQA1, approximately 580 for DPA1, and over 400 for DPB1. Several DR-DQ haplotypes were treated as single units for association and clustering because of strong linkage in the cohort. Among around 400 genotyped donors of the cohort, an average of 235,054 unique TCR beta nucleotide sequences were sequenced per donor, roughly 20% of them non-productive.

Study-level results and caveats: The classifier was reported to diagnose cytomegalovirus status with high specificity and sensitivity in both the original and validation cohorts. Some IMGT-functional V segments, including TRBV6-2 and TRBV6-3, could not be told apart with the 87-base-pair reads, so those segments were excluded. A further reported finding was that TCR beta sequences accurately predicted the HLA-A and HLA-B alleles for most subjects in the first cohort. Because some donors lacked HLA typing at each locus, the association tests relied only on the typed subset. A later analysis reported that several top co-occurrence clusters appeared linked to parvovirus B19, influenza, CMV and Epstein-Barr virus. The authors suggested that the approach could potentially be extended to other disease states and immunological phenotypes. A few of the identified cytomegalovirus-associated TCR beta chains were confirmed in vitro to be specific for cytomegalovirus antigens. A total of roughly 160 TCR beta chains were listed by the study as associated with cytomegalovirus. A cluster of highly shared sequence variants was judged likely to represent a technical artifact of the sequencing pipeline. The only immune exposure information available for the cohort was CMV serostatus. An association between a missense DCLRE1C variant and V-gene and J-gene trimming of TCR beta chains was found in a later genetic analysis and replicated in an independent cohort. In a later analysis, 16,951 TCR beta sequences were associated with specific HLA alleles at a false discovery rate of 0.05. A later analysis found that HLA-associated TCR beta chains were more clonally expanded and had lower generation probabilities than equally common non-associated chains. A later genetic analysis reported fewer N-insertions in productive TCRs among donors in an Asian-associated ancestry cluster than the roughly 670-donor mean. According to a later analysis, most CMV-associated TCR beta chains appeared to be HLA-restricted, and the HLA associations seemed to be driven largely by CMV exposure. When HLA alleles, especially DR and DQ, strongly co-occurred, attributing TCR associations to individual alleles was difficult. Sequencing depth was assumed to be roughly uniform across donors in the presence/absence analyses, though that assumption may not hold. This cohort had only TCR beta chains sequenced, and the lack of alpha or paired-chain data limited which features could be detected. A later analysis found that TCR association rates varied across HLA loci, with DRB1 alleles showing the most associated TCRs and HLA-C alleles the fewest. An earlier analysis of 450 to 750 of the donors showed that most TCR beta V segments appeared in productive rearrangements either about 87% or about 30% of the time, which broadly matched IMGT annotations. Correlated functional status among segregating V segments might be attributable to linkage disequilibrium, but an unknown experimental factor could not be ruled out. Seventeen rarely observed V segments, including chromosome 9 orphons, were excluded from the earlier analysis of some 590 of the donors because counts were too low. While some public TCRs were present in many individuals, most TCR sequences turned up only very rarely across donors.

The receptor library was made with the immunoSEQ multiplex PCR assay. For the multiplex PCR, a mixture combining 60 forward primers for TCR Vbeta segments and 13 reverse primers for TCR Jbeta segments was used. The CDR3 region of rearranged TCR beta genes was amplified from genomic DNA with a multiplex PCR assay. The amplified TCR beta libraries were sequenced on the Illumina HiSeq System as 87-base-pair reads. Processing in the source paper ran as follows. Across the 670 or so repertoires, a later analysis counted tens of millions of unique TCR beta chains, roughly 11 million of which were shared by at least two donors. Raw reads were error-corrected and collapsed into unique sequences with a nearest-neighbor algorithm that merged closely related sequences to remove PCR and sequencing errors. CDR3 sequences were aligned to IMGT reference sequences to assign V, D and J gene segments. For a sequence to be retained, a match of at least six nucleotides to both a V gene segment and a J gene segment was required. Rearrangements were classified as productive when the CDR3 lacked stop codons and remained in frame with V and J, and all other rearrangements were classified as non-productive. Following IMGT convention, CDR3 was defined as the stretch from the second conserved V-encoded cysteine up to the conserved J-encoded phenylalanine. The earlier analysis of 587 of the donors excluded sequences that lacked an unambiguous match to a single V gene segment. An earlier analysis of a few hundred of the donors classified V segments as functional when productive rearrangements were above 56.7% and as segregating when the standard deviation between donors was above 5%. A statistical classification framework was built to diagnose cytomegalovirus status from the catalog of TCR beta chain sequences. In a later analysis, V and J genes were assigned by comparing TCR nucleotide sequences against IMGT/GENE-DB human TR gene sequences. A later analysis assigned CDR3 sequences and most-parsimonious VDJ recombination scenarios with the TCRdist pipeline. In a later analysis, each TCR beta chain was defined by its CDR3 amino acid sequence together with its V-gene family, and reads without a unique V-gene family were excluded. In a later analysis, fewer than 650 highly shared, low-generation-probability nucleotide sequences were removed to address suspected cross-contamination and a sequencing artifact. For each public chain, a later analysis derived a clonal expansion index from normalized ranks of inferred template counts within each repertoire. In a later analysis, generation probabilities were computed with a VDJ recombination model fitted to out-of-frame rearrangements, and the resulting probabilities were checked against IGoR. Hypergeometric tests were used in a later analysis to score TCR-TCR, TCR-HLA and TCR-CMV co-occurrence, with a repertoire-size bias correction applied to the TCR pairs. In a later analysis, false discovery rates were estimated by permuting HLA or CMV assignments 20 times. A later analysis grouped co-occurring TCRs with DBSCAN, adding TCRdist sequence similarity when clustering within HLA-allele-positive subsets. For co-occurrence clustering, repertoires with fewer than 30,000 or more than 120,000 public chains were excluded, along with five or six repertoires with anomalous nucleotide sharing. Not all clones reach the TCRdb copy of this immuneACCESS table, which keeps in-frame sequences only. Checked studies attribute under half of the gap to unresolved V genes and leave the rest unexplained. Clone size and the V and J calls come from that table; the DNA yielded D and trimming. The sample table contains about 200,000 clones; only one count was recorded for roughly 85% of them. The ten largest account for 1.8% of the sample.

CDR1 MNHEY and CDR2 SMNVEV were looked up in the germline V gene (reference sequence). Measured from the cysteine to the phenylalanine, the CDR3 is 14 residues long. The retained sequence is limited to the CDR3, 42 bases, with the frame set at the first base. V is pared back by 6 bases and J by 5 bases, with 15 bases lying between the germline termini. Points on this clone: Its antigen target is currently unknown. No quality values exist for individual bases; no much larger clone is one base distant.

The cohort comprised approximately 700 healthy bone marrow donors. At the time of sampling, all cohort members were nominally healthy, though unrecorded immune exposures were likely present. The donor was CMV seronegative and was included in the group of about 350 seronegative cohort members. Each donor provided a peripheral blood sample, and peripheral blood mononuclear cells were used for TCR beta sequencing. The Qiagen DNeasy Blood Extraction Kit was used to extract genomic DNA from the blood cell samples. Sequenced sample: PBMCs. This TCR was sampled from a male donor in good health and CMV-seronegative. The chain couples TRBV27 to TRBJ2-3; the D segment could be TRBD2, given 6 matching bases. The encoded CDR3 is CASSLTSSLDTQYF. The DNA reads TGTGCCAGCAGCCTGACTAGTTCCCTAGATACGCAGTATTTT.